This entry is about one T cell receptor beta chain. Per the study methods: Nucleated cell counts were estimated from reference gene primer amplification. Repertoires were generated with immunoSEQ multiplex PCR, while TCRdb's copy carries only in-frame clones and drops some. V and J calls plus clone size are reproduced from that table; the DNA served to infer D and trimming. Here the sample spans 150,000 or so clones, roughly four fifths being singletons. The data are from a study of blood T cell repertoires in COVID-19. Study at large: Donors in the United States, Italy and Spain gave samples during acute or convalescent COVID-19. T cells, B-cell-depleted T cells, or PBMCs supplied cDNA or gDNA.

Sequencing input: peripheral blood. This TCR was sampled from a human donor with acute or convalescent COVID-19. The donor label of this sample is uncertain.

The CDR3 loop is CASSLSWVSGHEQYF. As DNA, the CDR3 is TGTGCCAGCAGCTTGAGCTGGGTCTCAGGGCACGAGCAGTACTTC. The chain is built from TRBV7-2 and TRBJ2-7; D might be TRBD1 (5 bases). Germline V gene data show CDR1 as SGHTA and CDR2 as FQGNSA. The V gene lost 3 bases and the J gene lost 5 bases, with 17 bases spanning the gap. The CDR3 length is 15 residues.